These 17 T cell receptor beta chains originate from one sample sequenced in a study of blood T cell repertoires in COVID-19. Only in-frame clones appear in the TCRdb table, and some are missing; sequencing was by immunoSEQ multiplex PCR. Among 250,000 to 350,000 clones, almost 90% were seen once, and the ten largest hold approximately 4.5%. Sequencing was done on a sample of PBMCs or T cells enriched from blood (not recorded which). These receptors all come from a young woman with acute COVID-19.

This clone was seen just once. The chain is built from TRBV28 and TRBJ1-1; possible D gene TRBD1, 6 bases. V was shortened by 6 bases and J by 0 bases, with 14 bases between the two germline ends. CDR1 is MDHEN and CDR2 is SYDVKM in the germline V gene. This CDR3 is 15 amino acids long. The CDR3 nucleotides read TGTGCCAGCAGACCACCCGGGACACTGAACACTGAAGCTTTCTTT. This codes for CASRPPGTLNTEAFF.

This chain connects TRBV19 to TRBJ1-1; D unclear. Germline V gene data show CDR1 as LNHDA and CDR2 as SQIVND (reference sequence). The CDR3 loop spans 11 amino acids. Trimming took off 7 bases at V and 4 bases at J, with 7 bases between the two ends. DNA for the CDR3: TGTGCCAGTATAATCGGCACTGAAGCTTTCTTT. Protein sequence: CASIIGTEAFF.

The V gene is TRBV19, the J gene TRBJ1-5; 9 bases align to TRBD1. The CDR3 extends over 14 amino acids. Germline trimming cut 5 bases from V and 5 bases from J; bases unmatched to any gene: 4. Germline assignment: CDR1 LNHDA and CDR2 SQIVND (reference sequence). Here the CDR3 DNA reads TGTGCCAGTAGTCGGGGACAGGGAGATCAGCCCCAGCATTTT. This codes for CASSRGQGDQPQHF.

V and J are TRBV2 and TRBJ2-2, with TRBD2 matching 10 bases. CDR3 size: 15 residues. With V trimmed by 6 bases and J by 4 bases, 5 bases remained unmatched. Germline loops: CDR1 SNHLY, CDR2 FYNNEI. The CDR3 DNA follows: TGTGCCAGCAGGCGGACTAGCGGTTCCACCGGGGAGCTGTTTTTT. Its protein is CASRRTSGSTGELFF.

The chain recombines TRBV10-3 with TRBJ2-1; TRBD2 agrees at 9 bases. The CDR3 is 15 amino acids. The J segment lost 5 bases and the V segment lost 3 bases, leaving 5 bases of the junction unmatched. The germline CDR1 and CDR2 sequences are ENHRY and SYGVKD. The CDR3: CAISDLREGNNEQFF. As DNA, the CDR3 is TGTGCCATCAGTGATTTGCGGGAGGGAAACAATGAGCAGTTCTTC.

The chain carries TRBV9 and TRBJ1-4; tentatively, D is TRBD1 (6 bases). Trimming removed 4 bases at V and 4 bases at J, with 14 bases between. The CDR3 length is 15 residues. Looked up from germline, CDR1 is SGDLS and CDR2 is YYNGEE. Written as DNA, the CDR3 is TGTGCCAGCAGCTTAACCGGGACACTTAATGAAAAACTGTTTTTT. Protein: CASSLTGTLNEKLFF.

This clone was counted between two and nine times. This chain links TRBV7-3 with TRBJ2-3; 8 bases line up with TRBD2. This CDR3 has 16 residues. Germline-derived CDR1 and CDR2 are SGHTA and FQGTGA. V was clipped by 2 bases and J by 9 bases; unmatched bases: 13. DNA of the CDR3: TGTGCCAGCAGCTTAGGGACTAGTGGGGAAGGTGGGACGCAGTATTTT. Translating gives CASSLGTSGEGGTQYF.

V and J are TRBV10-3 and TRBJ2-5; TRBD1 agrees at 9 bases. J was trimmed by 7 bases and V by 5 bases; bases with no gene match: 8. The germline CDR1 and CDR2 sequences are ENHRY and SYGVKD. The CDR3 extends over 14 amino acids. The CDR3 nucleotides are TGTGCCATCAGTCCCCGGGACAGGGAAGGGACCCAGTACTTC. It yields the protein CAISPRDREGTQYF.

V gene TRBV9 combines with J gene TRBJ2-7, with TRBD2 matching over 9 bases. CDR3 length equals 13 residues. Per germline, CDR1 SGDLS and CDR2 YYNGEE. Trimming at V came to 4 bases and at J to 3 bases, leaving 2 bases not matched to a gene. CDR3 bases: TGTGCCAGCAGCATGACTAGCGGCTACGAGCAGTACTTC. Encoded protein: CASSMTSGYEQYF.

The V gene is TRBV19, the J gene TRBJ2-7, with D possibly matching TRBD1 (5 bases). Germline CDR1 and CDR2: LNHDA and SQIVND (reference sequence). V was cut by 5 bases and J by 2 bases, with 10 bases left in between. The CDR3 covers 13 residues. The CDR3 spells CASSSSGPYEQYF. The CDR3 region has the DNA TGTGCCAGTAGTTCATCAGGGCCCTACGAGCAGTACTTC.

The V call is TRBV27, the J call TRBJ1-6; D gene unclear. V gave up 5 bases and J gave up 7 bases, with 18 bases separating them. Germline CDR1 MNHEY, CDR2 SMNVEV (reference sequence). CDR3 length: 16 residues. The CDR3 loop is CASSPLLPHPNSPLHF. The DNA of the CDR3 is TGTGCCAGCAGTCCGCTACTACCTCACCCAAATTCACCCCTCCACTTT.

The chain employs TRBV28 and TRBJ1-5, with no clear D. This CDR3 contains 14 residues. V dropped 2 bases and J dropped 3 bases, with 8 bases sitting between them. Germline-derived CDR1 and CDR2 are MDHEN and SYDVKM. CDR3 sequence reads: CASSLGQINQPQHF. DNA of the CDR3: TGTGCCAGCAGTTTAGGGCAGATCAATCAGCCCCAGCATTTT.

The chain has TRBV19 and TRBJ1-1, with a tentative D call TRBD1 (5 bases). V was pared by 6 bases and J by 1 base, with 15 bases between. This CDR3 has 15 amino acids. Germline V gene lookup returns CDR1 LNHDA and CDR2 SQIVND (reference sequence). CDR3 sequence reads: CASRNLGPPNTEAFF. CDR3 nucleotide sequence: TGTGCCAGTAGGAACTTGGGGCCGCCGAACACTGAAGCTTTCTTT. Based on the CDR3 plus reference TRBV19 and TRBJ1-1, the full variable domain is DGGITQSPKYLFRKEGQNVTLSCEQNLNHDAMYWYRQDPGQGLRLIYYSQIVNDFQKGDIAEGYSVSREKKESFPLTVTSAQKNPTAFYLCASRNLGPPNTEAFFGQGTRLTVV.

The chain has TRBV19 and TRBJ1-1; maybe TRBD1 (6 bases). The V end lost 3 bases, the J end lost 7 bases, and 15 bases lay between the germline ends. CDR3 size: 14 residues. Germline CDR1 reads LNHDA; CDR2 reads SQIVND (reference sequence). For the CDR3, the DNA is TGTGCCAGTAGTATTGGGGGCGGACGGGATGAAGCTTTCTTT. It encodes CASSIGGGRDEAFF.

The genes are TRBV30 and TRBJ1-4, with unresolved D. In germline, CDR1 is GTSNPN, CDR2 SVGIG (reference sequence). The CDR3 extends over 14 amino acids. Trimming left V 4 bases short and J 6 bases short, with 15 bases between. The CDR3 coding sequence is TGTGCCTGGAAATTGGTCGGGATACATGAAAAACTGTTTTTT. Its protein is CAWKLVGIHEKLFF.

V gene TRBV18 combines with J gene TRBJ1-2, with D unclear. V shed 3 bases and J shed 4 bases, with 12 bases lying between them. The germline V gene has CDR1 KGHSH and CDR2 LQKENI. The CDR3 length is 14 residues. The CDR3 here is CASSPVQNIYGYTF. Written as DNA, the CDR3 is TGTGCCAGCTCACCGGTACAGAATATCTATGGCTACACCTTC. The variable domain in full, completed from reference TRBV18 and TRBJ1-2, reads NAGVMQNPRHLVRRRGQEARLRCSPMKGHSHVYWYRQLPEEGLKFMVYLQKENIIDESGMPKERFSAEFPKEGPSILRIQQVVRGDSAAYFCASSPVQNIYGYTFGSGTRLTVV.

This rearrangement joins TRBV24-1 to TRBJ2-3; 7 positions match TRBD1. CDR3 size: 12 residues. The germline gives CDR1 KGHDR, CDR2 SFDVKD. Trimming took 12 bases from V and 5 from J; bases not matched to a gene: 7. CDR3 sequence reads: CAAGTAEDTQYF. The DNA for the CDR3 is TGTGCCGCCGGGACAGCCGAAGATACGCAGTATTTT.